What follows describes a single TCR beta chain. The data belong to a study of blood T cell repertoires in COVID-19. In the study overall: The study drew acute and convalescent COVID-19 samples from the United States, Italy and Spain. PBMCs, B-cell-depleted T cells, or T cells were the source of the cDNA or gDNA that made up the material.

The germline V gene has CDR1 GTSNPN and CDR2 SVGIG (reference sequence). V gave up 2 bases and J gave up 1 base, with 5 bases separating them. The CDR3 runs 13 residues. Study processing details: Estimates of nucleated cell counts were drawn from the amplification of reference gene primers. Assay: immunoSEQ multiplex PCR; the TCRdb copy retains only in-frame clones and omits some. That table supplies the V and J calls and clone size; D and trimming were determined from the DNA. The top ten hold approximately 6.9% of the sample, which has 150,000 to 250,000 clones, about 80% seen once. The sequenced material came from peripheral blood. The clonotype comes from a human donor with acute or convalescent COVID-19. The donor label of this sample is uncertain. The rearrangement links TRBV30 to TRBJ2-2, with D uncertain. CDR3 region: CAWSLRNTGELFF. DNA of the CDR3: TGTGCCTGGAGTTTGAGGAACACCGGGGAGCTGTTTTTT.